These 6 T cell receptor beta chains were sequenced from one sample in a study of graft-versus-host responses after intestinal transplantation. Measured with immunoSEQ multiplex PCR; TCRdb has only the in-frame clones, and not every one. The sample yields 9,000 to 10,000 clones, 65% to 90% seen once. Graft-derived tissue was subjected to processing to liberate intraepithelial and lamina propria lymphocytes. Sequencing used ileum tissue, obtained around 24 months after intestinal transplantation. Every receptor here comes from a human patient who received an intestinal transplant, so some T cells may come from the graft donor.

The chain couples TRBV6-5 to TRBJ2-2; 7 nucleotides line up with TRBD1. V shed 1 base, J shed 4 bases, and the junction held 6 bases outside the gene matches. The germline CDR1 and CDR2 sequences are MNHEY and SVGAGI. The CDR3 sequence is 16 residues long. Here the CDR3 DNA reads TGTGCCAGCAGTTACTATTACACAGGGGCCACCGGGGAGCTGTTTTTT. This translates into CASSYYYTGATGELFF.

This chain joins TRBV7-2 and TRBJ2-7, with 10 bases fitting TRBD1. The junction had 4 bases not matched to a gene; V was cut back by 4 bases and J by 4 bases. The CDR3 loop spans 14 amino acids. Germline CDR1 and CDR2: SGHTA and FQGNSA. Here the CDR3 reads CASSSGQGEYEQYF. The DNA of the CDR3 is TGTGCCAGCAGCTCTGGACAGGGGGAGTACGAGCAGTACTTC.

The rearrangement links TRBV7-6 to TRBJ2-2; the match to TRBD1 covers 10 bases. The V and J ends lost 5 bases and 2 bases, in that order; junction bases with no gene match: 8. CDR3 length: 17 residues. CDR1 is SGHVS, CDR2 FNYEAQ, per germline. DNA of the CDR3: TGTGCCAGCAGCCGGGACAGGGGTACCGCTAACACCGGGGAGCTGTTTTTT. Protein sequence: CASSRDRGTANTGELFF.

The CDR3 nucleotides read TGTGCCAGCAGGGAGGGACAGGGAGTGTATGGCTACACCTTC. Its translation: CASREGQGVYGYTF. The chain has TRBV6-6 and TRBJ1-2; 9 bases match TRBD1. CDR3 length equals 14 residues. Trimming at V came to 6 bases and at J to 5 bases, leaving 7 bases not matched to a gene. Germline assignment: CDR1 MNHNY and CDR2 SVGAGI (reference sequence).

The chain carries TRBV14 and TRBJ2-5, with 8 bases that match TRBD2. V shed 4 bases, J shed 5 bases, and the junction held 12 bases outside the gene matches. This CDR3 region has 16 residues. CDR1 and CDR2 (germline): SGHDN, FVKESK. Written as DNA, the CDR3 is TGTGCCAGCAGCCCCCGTATAGCGGGATTTTTGGAGACCCAGTACTTC. Amino acids: CASSPRIAGFLETQYF.

This sequence joins TRBV19 and TRBJ2-7, with TRBD1 identical over 7 bases. The length of the CDR3 is 16 residues. CDR1 is LNHDA, CDR2 SQIVND, per germline (reference sequence). V lost 7 bases to trimming and J lost 2 bases; unmatched junction nucleotides: 14. The CDR3 DNA follows: TGTGCCAGTACCCCCAGCCCCTTAGGGACAGCCTACGAGCAGTACTTC. It is translated as CASTPSPLGTAYEQYF.